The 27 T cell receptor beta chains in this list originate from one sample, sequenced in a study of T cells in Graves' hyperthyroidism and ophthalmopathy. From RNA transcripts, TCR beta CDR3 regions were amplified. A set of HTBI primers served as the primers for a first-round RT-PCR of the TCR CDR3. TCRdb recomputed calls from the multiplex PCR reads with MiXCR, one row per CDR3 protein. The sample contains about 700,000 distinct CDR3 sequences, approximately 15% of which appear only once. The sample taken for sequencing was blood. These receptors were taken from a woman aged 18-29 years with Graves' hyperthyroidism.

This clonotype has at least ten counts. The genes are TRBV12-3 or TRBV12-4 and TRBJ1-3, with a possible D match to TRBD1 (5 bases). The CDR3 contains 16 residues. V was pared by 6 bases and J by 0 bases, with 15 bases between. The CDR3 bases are TGTGCCAGCAGCCAAACAGGCATTTTCTCTGGAAACACCATATATTTT. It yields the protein CASSQTGIFSGNTIYF.

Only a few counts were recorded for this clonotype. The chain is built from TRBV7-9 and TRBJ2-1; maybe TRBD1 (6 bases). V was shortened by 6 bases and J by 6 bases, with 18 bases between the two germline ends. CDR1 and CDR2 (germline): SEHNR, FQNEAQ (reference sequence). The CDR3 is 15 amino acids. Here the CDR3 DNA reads TGTGCCAGCAGTTTTACAGACAGGCCGGGCAATGAGCAGTTCTTC. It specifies CASSFTDRPGNEQFF. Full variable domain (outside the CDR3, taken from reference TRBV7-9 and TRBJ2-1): DTGVSQNPRHKITKRGQNVTFRCDPISEHNRLYWYRQTLGQGPEFLTYFQNEAQLEKSRLLSDRFSAERPKGSFSTLEIQRTEQGDSAMYLCASSFTDRPGNEQFFGPGTRLTVL.

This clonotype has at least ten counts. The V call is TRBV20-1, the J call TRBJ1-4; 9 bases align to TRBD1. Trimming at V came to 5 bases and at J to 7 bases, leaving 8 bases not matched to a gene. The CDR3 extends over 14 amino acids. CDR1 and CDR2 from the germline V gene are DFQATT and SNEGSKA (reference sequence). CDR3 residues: CSARRSQGAEKLFF. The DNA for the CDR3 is TGCAGTGCTCGCCGTTCACAGGGGGCTGAAAAACTGTTTTTT.

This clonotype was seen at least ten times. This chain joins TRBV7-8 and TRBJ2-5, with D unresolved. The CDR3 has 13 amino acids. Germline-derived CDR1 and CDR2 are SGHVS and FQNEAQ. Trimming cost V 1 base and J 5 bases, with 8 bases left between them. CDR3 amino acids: CASSLGGTETQYF. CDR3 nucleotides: TGTGCCAGCAGCTTAGGCGGAACGGAGACCCAGTACTTC. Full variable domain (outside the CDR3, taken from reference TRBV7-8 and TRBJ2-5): GAGVSQSPRYKVAKRGQDVALRCDPISGHVSLFWYQQALGQGPEFLTYFQNEAQLDKSGLPSDRFFAERPEGSVSTLKIQRTQQEDSAVYLCASSLGGTETQYFGPGTRLLVL.

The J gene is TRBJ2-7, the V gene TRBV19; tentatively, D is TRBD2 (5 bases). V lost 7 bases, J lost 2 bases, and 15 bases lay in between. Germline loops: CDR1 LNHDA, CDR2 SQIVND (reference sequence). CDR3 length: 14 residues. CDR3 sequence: CASNVGGPPYEQYF. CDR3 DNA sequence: TGTGCCAGTAACGTTGGCGGGCCTCCCTACGAGCAGTACTTC.

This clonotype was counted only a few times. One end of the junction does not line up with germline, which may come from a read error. The DNA of the CDR3 is TGTGCCTGGAGTCTCCAGACAGGACCTAATGAAAAACTGCTTTTT. Protein: CAWSLQTGPNEKLLF. The V call is TRBV30, the J call TRBJ1-4, with TRBD1 as a possible D gene (6 bases). CDR1 GTSNPN and CDR2 SVGIG come from the germline V gene (reference sequence). The CDR3 is made up of 15 amino acids.

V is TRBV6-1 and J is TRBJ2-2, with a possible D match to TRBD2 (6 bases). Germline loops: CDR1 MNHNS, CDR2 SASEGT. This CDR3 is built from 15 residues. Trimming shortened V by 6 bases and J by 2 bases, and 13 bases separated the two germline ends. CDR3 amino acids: CASRGGAFNTGELFF. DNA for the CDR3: TGTGCCAGCAGGGGGGGAGCGTTCAACACCGGGGAGCTGTTTTTT.

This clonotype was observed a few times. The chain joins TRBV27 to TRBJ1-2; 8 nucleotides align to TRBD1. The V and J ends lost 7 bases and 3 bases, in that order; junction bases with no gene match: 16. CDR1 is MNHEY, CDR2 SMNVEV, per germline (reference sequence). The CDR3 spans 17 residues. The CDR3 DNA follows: TGTGCCAGCAAAAGTTCCATGAAGGACAGGGCCGACTATGGCTACACCTTC. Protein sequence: CASKSSMKDRADYGYTF.

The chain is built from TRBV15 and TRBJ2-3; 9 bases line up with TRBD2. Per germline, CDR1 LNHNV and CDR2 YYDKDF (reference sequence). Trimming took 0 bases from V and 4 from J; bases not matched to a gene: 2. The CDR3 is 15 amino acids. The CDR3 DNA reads TGTGCCACCAGCAGAGATGCGGGAGGGCCAGATACGCAGTATTTT. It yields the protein CATSRDAGGPDTQYF.

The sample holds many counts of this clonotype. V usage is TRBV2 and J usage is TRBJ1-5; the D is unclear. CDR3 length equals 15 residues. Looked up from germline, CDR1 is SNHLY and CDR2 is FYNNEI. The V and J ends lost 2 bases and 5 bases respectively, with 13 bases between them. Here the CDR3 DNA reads TGTGCCAGCAGTGAATTCAATGAGGTCGATCAGCCCCAGCATTTT. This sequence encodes CASSEFNEVDQPQHF. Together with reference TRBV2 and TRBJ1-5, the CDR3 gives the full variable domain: EPEVTQTPSHQVTQMGQEVILRCVPISNHLYFYWYRQILGQKVEFLVSFYNNEISEKSEIFDDQFSVERPDGSNFTLKIRSTKLEDSAMYFCASSEFNEVDQPQHFGDGTRLSIL.

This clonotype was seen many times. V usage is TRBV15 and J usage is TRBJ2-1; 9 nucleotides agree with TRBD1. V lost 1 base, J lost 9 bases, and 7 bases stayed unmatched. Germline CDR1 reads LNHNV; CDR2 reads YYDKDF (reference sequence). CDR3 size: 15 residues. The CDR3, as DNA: TGTGCCACCAGCAGAGGGGACAGGGATACTAGTGAGCAGTTCTTC. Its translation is CATSRGDRDTSEQFF.

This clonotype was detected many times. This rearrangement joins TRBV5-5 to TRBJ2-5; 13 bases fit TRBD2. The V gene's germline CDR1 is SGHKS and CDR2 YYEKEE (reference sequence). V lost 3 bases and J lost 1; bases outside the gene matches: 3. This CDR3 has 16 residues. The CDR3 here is CASSSTSGRAQETQYF. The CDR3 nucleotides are TGTGCCAGCAGCTCCACTAGCGGGAGGGCCCAAGAGACCCAGTACTTC.

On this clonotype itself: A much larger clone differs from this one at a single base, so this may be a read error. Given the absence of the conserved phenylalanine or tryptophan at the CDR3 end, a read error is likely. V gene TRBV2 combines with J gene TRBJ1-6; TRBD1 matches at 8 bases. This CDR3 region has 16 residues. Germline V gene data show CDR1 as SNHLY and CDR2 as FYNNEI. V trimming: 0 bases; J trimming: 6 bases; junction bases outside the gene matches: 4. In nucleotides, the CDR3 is TGTGCCAGCAGTGAAGCTCGGACAGGGCGTAATTCACCCCTCCACCTT. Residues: CASSEARTGRNSPLHL.

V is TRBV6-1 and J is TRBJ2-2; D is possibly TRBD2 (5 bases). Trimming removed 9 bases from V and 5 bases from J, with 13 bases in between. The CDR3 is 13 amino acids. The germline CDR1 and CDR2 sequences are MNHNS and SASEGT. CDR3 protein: CASSHEGTGELFF. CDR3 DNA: TGTGCCAGTTCTCATGAGGGTACCGGGGAGCTGTTTTTT.

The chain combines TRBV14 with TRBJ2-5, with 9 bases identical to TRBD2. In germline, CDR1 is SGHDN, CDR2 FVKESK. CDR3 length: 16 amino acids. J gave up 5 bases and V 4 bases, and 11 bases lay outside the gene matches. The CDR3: CASSPSRVTSGETQYF. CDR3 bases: TGTGCCAGCAGCCCCAGCCGTGTCACTAGCGGGGAGACCCAGTACTTC.

CDR3 protein: CSAREIAGWGETQYF. In nucleotides, the CDR3 is TGCAGTGCTAGAGAGATAGCGGGATGGGGGGAGACCCAGTACTTC. The chain carries TRBV20-1 and TRBJ2-5; 8 bases are a match to TRBD2. The CDR3 is made up of 15 amino acids. The germline CDR1 and CDR2 sequences are DFQATT and SNEGSKA (reference sequence). V dropped 0 bases and J dropped 5; count of bases not matched to a gene: 8.

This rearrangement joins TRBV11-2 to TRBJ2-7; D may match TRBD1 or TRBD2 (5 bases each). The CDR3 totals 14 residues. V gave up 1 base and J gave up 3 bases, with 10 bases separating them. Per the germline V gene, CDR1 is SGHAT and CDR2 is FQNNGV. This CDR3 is CASSLVGRSYEQYF. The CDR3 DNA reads TGTGCCAGCAGCTTAGTGGGACGGAGCTACGAGCAGTACTTC.

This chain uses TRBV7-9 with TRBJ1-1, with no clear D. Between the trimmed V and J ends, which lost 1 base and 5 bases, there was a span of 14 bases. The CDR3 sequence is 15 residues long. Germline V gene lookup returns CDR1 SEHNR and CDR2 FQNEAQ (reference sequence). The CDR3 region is CASSLDPAGGTEAFF. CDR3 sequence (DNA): TGTGCCAGCAGCTTAGACCCGGCGGGTGGTACTGAAGCTTTCTTT.

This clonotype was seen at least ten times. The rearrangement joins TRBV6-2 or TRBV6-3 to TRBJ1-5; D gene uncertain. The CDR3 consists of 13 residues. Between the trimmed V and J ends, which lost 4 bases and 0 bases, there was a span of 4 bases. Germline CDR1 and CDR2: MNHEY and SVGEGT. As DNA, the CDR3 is TGTGCCAGCAGTTCCCTTAGCAATCAGCCCCAGCATTTT. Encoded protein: CASSSLSNQPQHF.

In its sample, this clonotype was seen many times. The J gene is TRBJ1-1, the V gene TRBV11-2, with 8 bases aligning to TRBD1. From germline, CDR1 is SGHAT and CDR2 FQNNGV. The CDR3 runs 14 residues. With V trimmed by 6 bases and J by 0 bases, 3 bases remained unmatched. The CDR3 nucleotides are TGTGCCAGCAGACAGGGGGGGATGAACACTGAAGCTTTCTTT. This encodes CASRQGGMNTEAFF.

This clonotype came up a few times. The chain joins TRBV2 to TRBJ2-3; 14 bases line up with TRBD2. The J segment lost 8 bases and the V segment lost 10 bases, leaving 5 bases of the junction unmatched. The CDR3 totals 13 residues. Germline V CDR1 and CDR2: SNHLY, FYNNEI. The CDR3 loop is CAKTSGRAGTQYF. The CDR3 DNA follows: TGTGCCAAGACTAGCGGGAGGGCCGGTACGCAGTATTTT.

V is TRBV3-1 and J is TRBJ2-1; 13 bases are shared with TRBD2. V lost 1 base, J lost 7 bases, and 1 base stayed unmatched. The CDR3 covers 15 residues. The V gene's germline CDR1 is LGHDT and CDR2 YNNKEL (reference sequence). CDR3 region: CASSQGTSGGNEQFF. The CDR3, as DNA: TGTGCCAGCAGCCAAGGGACTAGCGGGGGTAATGAGCAGTTCTTC.

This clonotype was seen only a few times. This CDR3 reads CASSSPRGYTGELFF. As DNA, the CDR3 is TGTGCCAGCAGTTCCCCGCGGGGGTACACCGGGGAGCTGTTTTTT. This chain connects TRBV28 to TRBJ2-2; TRBD2 matches 7 bases. CDR1 is MDHEN and CDR2 is SYDVKM in the germline V gene. The CDR3 has 15 residues. J was trimmed by 3 bases and V by 4 bases; bases with no gene match: 5.

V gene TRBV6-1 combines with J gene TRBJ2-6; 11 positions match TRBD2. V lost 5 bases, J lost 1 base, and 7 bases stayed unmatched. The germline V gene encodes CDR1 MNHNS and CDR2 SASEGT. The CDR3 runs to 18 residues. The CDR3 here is CASSLRLAGSSGANVLTF. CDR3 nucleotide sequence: TGTGCCAGCAGTTTGCGACTAGCGGGATCATCTGGGGCCAACGTCCTGACTTTC.

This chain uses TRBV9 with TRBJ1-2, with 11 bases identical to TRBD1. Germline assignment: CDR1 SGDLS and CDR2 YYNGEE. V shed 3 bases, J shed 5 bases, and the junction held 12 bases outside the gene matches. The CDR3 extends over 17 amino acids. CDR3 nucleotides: TGTGCCAGCAGCGCCAGGACAGGGGGCGTCCTGACTTATGGCTACACCTTC. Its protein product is CASSARTGGVLTYGYTF.

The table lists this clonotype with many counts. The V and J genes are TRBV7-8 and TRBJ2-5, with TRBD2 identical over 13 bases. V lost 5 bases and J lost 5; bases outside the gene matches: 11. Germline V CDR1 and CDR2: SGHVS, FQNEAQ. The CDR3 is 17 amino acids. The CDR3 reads CASSPGLAGAVSETQYF. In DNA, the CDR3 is TGTGCCAGCAGCCCCGGACTAGCGGGAGCGGTTAGCGAGACCCAGTACTTC.

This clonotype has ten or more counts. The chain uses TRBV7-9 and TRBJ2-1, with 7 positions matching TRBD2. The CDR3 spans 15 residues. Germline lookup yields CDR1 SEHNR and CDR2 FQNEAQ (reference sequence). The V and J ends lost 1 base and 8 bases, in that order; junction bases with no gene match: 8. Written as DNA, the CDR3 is TGTGCCAGCAGCTTAGGTCGCGGGGGTTGGGATGAGCAGTTCTTC. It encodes CASSLGRGGWDEQFF.